The entry below gives a single T cell receptor beta chain sequence along with its context. Its cognate antigen is unknown. Libraries were prepared by immunoSEQ multiplex PCR; TCRdb keeps only in-frame clonotypes and omits some of them. The sample shows around 160,000 clones, around 94% of them seen only once. The sample is drawn from a study of T cell responses to AZD1222 COVID-19 vaccine. Points from the study as a whole: Regions 160-218 and 743-854 dominated among vaccine-associated CD4 TCRs spanning spike.

Sequencing used peripheral blood, obtained on day 0 of AZD1222 vaccination. This clonotype was sampled from an adult in good health.

The CDR3: CASSQTGGVANTEAFF. In DNA, the CDR3 is TGCGCCAGCAGCCAGACAGGGGGCGTAGCGAACACTGAAGCTTTCTTT. The chain links TRBV4-1 to TRBJ1-1; 10 bases align to TRBD1. This CDR3 has 16 residues. Trimming at V came to 3 bases and at J to 1 base, leaving 5 bases not matched to a gene. Germline V gene data show CDR1 as MGHRA and CDR2 as YSYEKL.